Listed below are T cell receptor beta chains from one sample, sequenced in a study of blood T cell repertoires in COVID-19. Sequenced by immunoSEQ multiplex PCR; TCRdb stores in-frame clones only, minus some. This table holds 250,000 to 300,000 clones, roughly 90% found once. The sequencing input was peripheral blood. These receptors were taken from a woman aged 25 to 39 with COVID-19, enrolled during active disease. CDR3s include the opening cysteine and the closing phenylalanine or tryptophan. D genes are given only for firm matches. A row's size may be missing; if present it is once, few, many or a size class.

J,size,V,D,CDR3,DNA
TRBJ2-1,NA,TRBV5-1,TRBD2,CASSRGLAGGEWSYNEQFF,TGCGCCAGCAGCAGGGGACTAGCGGGAGGGGAATGGTCCTACAATGAGCAGTTCTTC
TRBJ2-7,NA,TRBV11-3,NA,CAFSPGRSTYEQYF,TGTGCCTTTTCTCCGGGGAGGAGCACCTACGAGCAGTACTTC
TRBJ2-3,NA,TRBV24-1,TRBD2,CATASGIPTDTQYF,TGTGCCACCGCAAGCGGGATACCCACAGATACGCAGTATTTT
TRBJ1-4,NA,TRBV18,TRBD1,CASSPTGSGGKLFF,TGTGCCAGCTCCCCGACAGGCTCAGGGGGAAAACTGTTTTTT
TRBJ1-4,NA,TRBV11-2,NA,CASSLSFLNEKLFF,TGTGCCAGCAGCTTGTCCTTTTTAAATGAAAAACTGTTTTTT
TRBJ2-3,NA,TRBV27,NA,CASSPDQASPAQYF,TGTGCCAGCAGTCCGGATCAGGCTTCACCGGCGCAGTATTTT
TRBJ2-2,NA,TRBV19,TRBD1,CASTIQGALNTGELFF,TGTGCCAGTACCATACAGGGGGCCCTGAACACCGGGGAGCTGTTTTTT
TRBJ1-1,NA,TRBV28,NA,CASREGSHYSKDTEAFF,TGTGCCAGCAGAGAGGGAAGCCACTATTCGAAGGACACTGAAGCTTTCTTT
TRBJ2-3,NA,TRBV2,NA,CASSDTGVTSTDTQYF,TGTGCCAGCAGTGACACAGGAGTAACTAGCACAGATACGCAGTATTTT
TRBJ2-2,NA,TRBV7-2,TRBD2,CASSRTSGDTGELFF,TGTGCCAGCAGCCGGACTAGCGGGGACACCGGGGAGCTGTTTTTT
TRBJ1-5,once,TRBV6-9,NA,CASSLKLNQPQHF,TGTGCCAGCAGTTTAAAACTAAATCAGCCCCAGCATTTT
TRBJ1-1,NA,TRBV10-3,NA,CAIRPTLNTEAFF,TGTGCCATCAGACCGACACTGAACACTGAAGCTTTCTTT
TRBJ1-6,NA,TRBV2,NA,CASSDFLRDSPLHF,TGTGCCAGCAGTGATTTCTTGAGGGATTCACCCCTCCACTTT
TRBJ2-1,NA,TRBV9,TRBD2,CASSPRSGRAINEQFF,TGTGCCAGCAGCCCTCGTAGCGGGAGGGCCATCAATGAGCAGTTCTTC
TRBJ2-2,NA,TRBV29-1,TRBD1,CSVEQGGTNTGELFF,TGCAGCGTAGAACAGGGGGGCACGAACACCGGGGAGCTGTTTTTT